Below are 25 T cell receptor beta chains sequenced from a single sample in a study of T-cell memory formation after mild COVID-19. TCRdb called the 5' RACE reads again in MiXCR, with one record for every CDR3 protein. The data show fewer than 700,000 distinct CDR3 sequences, with 15% to 20% seen just once and 12% held by the top ten. Sample: PBMCs or a T cell subset sorted from them (not recorded which). The receptors originated from an adult woman who had mild COVID-19 (a few samples of this study predate the infection). Cell type and time point are not known.

This clonotype was observed a handful of times. V and J are TRBV12-5 and TRBJ1-6, with D possibly TRBD1 on 5 matching bases. The germline V gene encodes CDR1 LGHNT and CDR2 FRNRAP. This CDR3 comprises 16 residues. Trimming pared 6 bases from V and 0 bases from J, leaving 12 bases between. Written as DNA, the CDR3 is TGTGCTAGTGGCGACAGACTTCCCTCCTATAATTCACCCCTCCACTTT. Translation gives CASGDRLPSYNSPLHF. The whole variable domain, filled in from reference TRBV12-5 and TRBJ1-6, reads DARVTQTPRHKVTEMGQEVTMRCQPILGHNTVFWYRQTMMQGLELLAYFRNRAPLDDSGMPKDRFSAEMPDATLATLKIQPSEPRDSAVYFCASGDRLPSYNSPLHFGNGTRLTVT.

The chain carries TRBV4-3 and TRBJ2-2; D perhaps matches TRBD1 (5 bases). This CDR3 contains 14 residues. Trimming left V 0 bases short and J 9 bases short, with 11 bases between. CDR1 is LGHNA and CDR2 is YSLEER in the germline V gene. In DNA, the CDR3 is TGCGCCAGCAGCCAAGATAGGGGTTCCAGGGAGCTGTTTTTT. This encodes CASSQDRGSRELFF.

J is TRBJ1-1 and V is TRBV5-1; D uncertain. Trimming left V 1 base short and J 3 bases short, with 10 bases between. The CDR3 extends over 14 amino acids. Per the germline V gene, CDR1 is SGHRS and CDR2 is YFSETQ. CDR3 in DNA: TGCGCCAGCAGCTTGACCAGGTGGGACACTGAAGCTTTCTTT. It is translated as CASSLTRWDTEAFF.

The chain couples TRBV29-1 to TRBJ2-3; no definite D call. The CDR3 length is 13 residues. Trimming took off 2 bases at V and 5 bases at J, with 11 bases between the two ends. Germline-derived CDR1 and CDR2 are SQVTM and ANQGSEA. The CDR3 nucleotides read TGCAGCGTTGAACCTGTCGGGCTAGATACGCAGTATTTT. Translation: CSVEPVGLDTQYF.

This sequence joins TRBV30 and TRBJ2-3; no clear D gene. Trimming took off 0 bases at V and 5 bases at J, with 18 bases between the two ends. Germline CDR1 reads GTSNPN; CDR2 reads SVGIG (reference sequence). The CDR3 sequence is 16 residues long. CDR3 region: CAWSVLLTPTGDTQYF. CDR3 DNA sequence: TGTGCCTGGAGTGTACTATTAACGCCGACCGGAGATACGCAGTATTTT.

This clonotype was seen more than once but under ten times. The chain employs TRBV5-1 and TRBJ1-1, with a possible D match to TRBD1 (6 bases). The V end lost 3 bases, the J end lost 1 base, and 10 bases lay between the germline ends. The CDR3 length is 14 residues. Germline-derived CDR1 and CDR2 are SGHRS and YFSETQ. The CDR3 DNA reads as TGCGCCAGCAGCTCGACAGGAGAGAACACTGAAGCTTTCTTT. Amino acids: CASSSTGENTEAFF. The variable domain in full, with the rest retrieved from reference TRBV5-1 and TRBJ1-1, is KAGVTQTPRYLIKTRGQQVTLSCSPISGHRSVSWYQQTPGQGLQFLFEYFSETQRNKGNFPGRFSGRQFSNSRSEMNVSTLELGDSALYLCASSSTGENTEAFFGQGTRLTVV.

This chain's CDR3 is CATSRTGADTQYF. The CDR3, as DNA: TGTGCCACCAGCAGGACAGGGGCAGATACGCAGTATTTT. This chain connects TRBV24-1 to TRBJ2-3, with 9 bases lining up with TRBD1. Trimming took 7 bases from V and 4 from J; bases not matched to a gene: 2. The CDR3 spans 13 residues. Germline values: CDR1 KGHDR, CDR2 SFDVKD.

The chain carries TRBV6-6 and TRBJ2-1; D is perhaps TRBD2 (5 bases). There are 12 residues in the CDR3. V shed 4 bases and J shed 8 bases, with 9 bases lying between them. Germline loops: CDR1 MNHNY, CDR2 SVGAGI (reference sequence). This CDR3 reads CASSLANDEQFF. As DNA, the CDR3 is TGTGCCAGCAGTTTAGCGAACGATGAGCAGTTCTTC.

The gene calls are TRBV24-1 and TRBJ2-5; 8 bases line up with TRBD1. The V gene end was trimmed by 4 bases and the J gene end by 5 bases; junction bases not matched to a gene: 5. The CDR3 covers 14 residues. Germline-derived CDR1 and CDR2 are KGHDR and SFDVKD. CDR3 in amino acids: CATSDPDRGETQYF. CDR3 DNA: TGTGCCACCAGTGACCCTGACAGGGGTGAGACCCAGTACTTC.

The gene calls are TRBV27 and TRBJ2-7, with TRBD1 matching over 11 bases. The V and J ends lost 2 bases and 7 bases, in that order; junction bases with no gene match: 4. The CDR3 extends over 14 amino acids. Germline CDR1 is MNHEY and CDR2 is SMNVEV (reference sequence). CDR3 DNA: TGTGCCAGCAGTTTAACCGGGACAGGGGGAGAGCAGTACTTC. It yields the protein CASSLTGTGGEQYF.

The chain uses TRBV21-1 and TRBJ2-1; the D call TRBD1 from the table was never checked on the DNA. TRBV21-1 is given as a pseudogene. The CDR3 loop spans 17 amino acids. The CDR3 sequence is CASSKVDREGKDNEQFF. The DNA of the CDR3 is TGTGCCAGCAGCAAAGTCGACAGGGAGGGTAAAGACAATGAGCAGTTCTTC.

The chain is built from TRBV3-1 and TRBJ1-1; D uncertain. CDR1 is LGHDT and CDR2 is YNNKEL in the germline V gene (reference sequence). CDR3 length: 10 residues. V shed 7 bases and J shed 6 bases, with 6 bases lying between them. CDR3 coding DNA: TGTGCCAGCACCGAATCTGAAGCTTTCTTT. Protein product: CASTESEAFF.

The rearrangement joins TRBV15 to TRBJ2-5; tentative D call: TRBD1 (6 bases). Germline V CDR1 and CDR2: LNHNV, YYDKDF (reference sequence). The CDR3 has 16 amino acids. V dropped 1 base and J dropped 1 base, with 13 bases sitting between them. The DNA for the CDR3 is TGTGCCACCAGCAGAGGCAGGGGCCACCCCCAAGAGACCCAGTACTTC. This codes for CATSRGRGHPQETQYF.

The table lists this clonotype with a few counts. The rearrangement uses TRBV27 and TRBJ2-1, with D possibly matching TRBD2 (5 bases). There are 12 residues in the CDR3. CDR1 is MNHEY and CDR2 is SMNVEV in the germline V gene (reference sequence). Trimming pared 8 bases from V and 6 bases from J, leaving 11 bases between. CDR3 coding DNA: TGTGCCAGCTCCGGACTCCTCAATGAGCAGTTCTTC. Protein product: CASSGLLNEQFF.

Only one count was recorded for this clonotype. This chain connects TRBV11-1 to TRBJ1-1, with D unresolved. Germline CDR1 reads SGHAT; CDR2 reads FQDESV (reference sequence). Trimming removed 1 base at V and 3 bases at J, with 12 bases between. The CDR3 consists of 15 residues. The CDR3, as DNA: TGTGCCAGCAGCTTAGGAGACGGACGTTACACTGAAGCTTTCTTT. Its translation: CASSLGDGRYTEAFF.

The chain uses TRBV7-9 and TRBJ2-7; the D gene is possibly TRBD1 (6 bases). V was shortened by 3 bases and J by 5 bases, with 11 bases between the two germline ends. Germline loops: CDR1 SEHNR, CDR2 FQNEAQ (reference sequence). This CDR3 is built from 13 residues. DNA for the CDR3: TGTGCCAGCAGCTTCGACAGGATCGACGAGCAGTACTTC. Protein product: CASSFDRIDEQYF.

This chain joins TRBV13 and TRBJ2-3; 9 bases line up with TRBD2. Trimming at V came to 5 bases and at J to 2 bases, leaving 8 bases not matched to a gene. This CDR3 has 16 amino acids. The V gene's germline CDR1 is PRHDT and CDR2 FYEKMQ (reference sequence). CDR3 in DNA: TGTGCCAGCAGCCCTGTAGCGGGGGAGTTCACAGATACGCAGTATTTT. Amino acid sequence: CASSPVAGEFTDTQYF.

This rearrangement joins TRBV11-2 to TRBJ1-5, with 7 positions matching TRBD1. Trimming cost V 6 bases and J 3 bases; bases outside gene matches: 5. The CDR3 runs 14 residues. Germline CDR1 is SGHAT and CDR2 is FQNNGV. The CDR3 sequence is CASSQGGSNQPQHF. CDR3 in DNA: TGTGCCAGCAGTCAAGGGGGCTCCAATCAGCCCCAGCATTTT.

This clonotype was observed a few times. The chain carries TRBV5-5 and TRBJ1-4, with 9 bases fitting TRBD1. Germline CDR1 reads SGHKS; CDR2 reads YYEKEE (reference sequence). V lost 4 bases and J lost 7; bases outside the gene matches: 8. The CDR3 length is 15 residues. This chain's CDR3 is CASSSGTGRVEKLFF. The CDR3 bases are TGTGCCAGCAGCAGCGGGACAGGGCGGGTTGAAAAACTGTTTTTT.

This clonotype was seen ten or more times. This sequence joins TRBV15 and TRBJ2-5; 9 bases line up with TRBD2. CDR1 is LNHNV, CDR2 YYDKDF, per germline (reference sequence). With V trimmed by 4 bases and J by 1 base, 7 bases remained unmatched. The CDR3 covers 16 residues. The CDR3 loop is CATSTHRAGGQETQYF. The CDR3, as DNA: TGTGCCACCAGCACCCATCGAGCGGGGGGCCAAGAGACCCAGTACTTC. The variable domain in full, with the rest retrieved from reference TRBV15 and TRBJ2-5, is DAMVIQNPRYQVTQFGKPVTLSCSQTLNHNVMYWYQQKSSQAPKLLFHYYDKDFNNEADTPDNFQSRRPNTSFCFLDIRSPGLGDTAMYLCATSTHRAGGQETQYFGPGTRLLVL.

This clonotype was seen only a few times. This chain joins TRBV20-1 and TRBJ2-7, with unresolved D. Germline V lookup: CDR1 DFQATT, CDR2 SNEGSKA (reference sequence). Trimming removed 7 bases at V and 3 bases at J, with 13 bases between. The CDR3 covers 12 residues. The CDR3 sequence: CSGARAYYEQYF. The CDR3, as DNA: TGCAGTGGGGCCCGGGCTTACTACGAGCAGTACTTC.

Only a few counts were recorded for this clonotype. J is TRBJ2-2 and V is TRBV12-3 or TRBV12-4, with D possibly called TRBD1 or TRBD2 (5 bases each). The CDR3 covers 15 residues. Trimming shortened V by 10 bases and J by 0 bases, and 15 bases separated the two germline ends. In DNA form, the CDR3 reads TGTGCCATTCCCCCGGGACCAACGAACACCGGGGAGCTGTTTTTT. This sequence encodes CAIPPGPTNTGELFF.

This clonotype was counted a few times. The V call is TRBV6-5, the J call TRBJ2-5, with TRBD1 as a possible D gene (6 bases). CDR1 is MNHEY and CDR2 is SVGAGI in the germline V gene. V was shortened by 2 bases and J by 1 base, with 8 bases between the two germline ends. This CDR3 region has 14 residues. The CDR3 sequence: CASSYRGSQETQYF. As DNA, the CDR3 is TGTGCCAGCAGTTACAGGGGGAGCCAAGAGACCCAGTACTTC.

This clonotype was detected only a few times. The rearrangement links TRBV29-1 to TRBJ2-7, with D perhaps assigned TRBD1 or TRBD2 (6 bases each). Germline V gene lookup returns CDR1 SQVTM and CDR2 ANQGSEA. This CDR3 comprises 13 residues. V lost 6 bases to trimming and J lost 2 bases, with 14 bases between them. CDR3 DNA: TGCAGCGTCGAGGGGGGCCGTCCCTACGAGCAGTACTTC. Its protein product is CSVEGGRPYEQYF.

This chain connects TRBV25-1 to TRBJ2-1; D is tentatively TRBD1 or TRBD2 (6 bases each). V was cut by 2 bases and J by 2 bases, with 16 bases left in between. The CDR3 covers 17 residues. Germline V gives CDR1 MGHDK, CDR2 SYGVNS. The CDR3 sequence: CASSEVGGKFPYNEQFF. In DNA form, the CDR3 reads TGTGCCAGCAGTGAAGTAGGGGGGAAGTTCCCCTACAATGAGCAGTTCTTC.